These T cell receptor beta chains were read from a single sample in a study of T cells in Graves' hyperthyroidism and ophthalmopathy. Via MiXCR, TCRdb re-called the multiplex PCR reads, giving one row per CDR3 protein. This sample has 610,000 or so distinct CDR3 sequences; about 43% occur once, and the top ten carry around 8%. The specimen sequenced was peripheral blood or thyroid tissue (not recorded which). These TCRs come from a woman aged 18-29 years with Graves' hyperthyroidism. The conserved cysteine and the conserved F or W are not part of the CDR3 here.

v_call cdr3_aa
TRBV9 ASSADLGYT
TRBV29-1 SVEDTSYEQY
TRBV7-3 ASSSTISPAEKLF
TRBV12-3/TRBV12-4 AITPSGTNQETQY
TRBV7-7 ASSMGTGSYEQY
TRBV29-1 SVGGLALNTGELF
TRBV7-2 ASSLASGSPHGELF
TRBV29-1 SGGGGWGTEAF
TRBV24-1 ATSQTGRNEQF
TRBV15 ATSRSRGGTEKLF
TRBV18 ASSPRTAKNTGELF
TRBV9 ASSVGVAGDVKTQY